These 26 T cell receptor beta chains were all obtained from the same sample, sequenced in a study of blood T cell repertoires in COVID-19. Only in-frame clones appear in the TCRdb table, and some are missing; sequencing was by immunoSEQ multiplex PCR. The sample consists of about 270,000 clones, roughly 91% of them appearing once. The specimen sequenced was PBMCs or T cells enriched from blood (not recorded which). These receptors were taken from a woman in her forties with acute COVID-19.

The chain uses TRBV27 and TRBJ2-5, with TRBD2 matching over 12 bases. The CDR3 spans 19 residues. J lost 5 bases, V lost 3 bases, and 16 bases had no gene match. Germline CDR1 is MNHEY and CDR2 is SMNVEV (reference sequence). The CDR3 spells CASSLYPRTSGIPGETQYF. CDR3 DNA: TGTGCCAGCAGTTTGTACCCCCGGACTAGCGGGATCCCGGGGGAGACCCAGTACTTC.

About this clone itself: One junction end disagrees with the germline gene, perhaps due to a read error. The chain recombines TRBV2 with TRBJ1-4, with 8 nucleotides matching TRBD1. This CDR3 is 14 amino acids long. Germline values: CDR1 SNHLY, CDR2 FYNNEI. CDR3 DNA sequence: TGTGCCAGCAGGGAAGACAGGGGTAGTGAAAAACTGTTTTTT. Protein sequence: CASREDRGSEKLFF.

The rearrangement joins TRBV4-2 to TRBJ2-7, with 9 bases matching TRBD2. Germline V gene lookup returns CDR1 LGHNA and CDR2 YNFKEQ. The CDR3 consists of 15 residues. With 2 bases clipped from V and 5 bases from J, the junction kept 7 bases outside the gene matches. The CDR3 sequence is CASSQSTSGLNEQYF. CDR3 DNA: TGTGCCAGCAGCCAATCCACTAGCGGGTTGAACGAGCAGTACTTC.

The rearrangement links TRBV7-9 to TRBJ2-7, with D possibly TRBD1 on 5 matching bases. This CDR3 has 12 amino acids. Deletions cut 11 bases from V and 6 bases from J, with 17 bases between. Looked up from germline, CDR1 is SEHNR and CDR2 is FQNEAQ (reference sequence). CDR3 in DNA: TGTGCCTCCCAGATCGAAGGGGTCGAGCAGTACTTC. It codes for CASQIEGVEQYF.

This clone has only one observation. J is TRBJ2-1 and V is TRBV28; 10 positions agree with TRBD2. J gave up 9 bases and V 7 bases, and 12 bases lay outside the gene matches. Germline assignment: CDR1 MDHEN and CDR2 SYDVKM. CDR3 size: 15 residues. This CDR3 is CASTSAASGGSEQFF. Written as DNA, the CDR3 is TGTGCCAGCACATCAGCGGCTAGCGGGGGCAGTGAGCAGTTCTTC.

The rearrangement uses TRBV7-2 and TRBJ1-5; 8 nucleotides align to TRBD1. The CDR3 covers 17 residues. Looked up from germline, CDR1 is SGHTA and CDR2 is FQGNSA. J lost 0 bases, V lost 2 bases, and 6 bases had no gene match. CDR3 amino acids: CASSLWETGVSNQPQHF. The CDR3 region has the DNA TGTGCCAGCAGCTTATGGGAGACAGGGGTTAGCAATCAGCCCCAGCATTTT.

The rearrangement links TRBV5-4 to TRBJ1-1; the match to TRBD1 covers 7 bases. The junction had 7 bases not matched to a gene; V was cut back by 7 bases and J by 7 bases. Germline CDR1 SGHNT, CDR2 YYREEE (reference sequence). The CDR3 has 12 amino acids. The CDR3 is CASFRQGGEAFF. As DNA, the CDR3 is TGTGCCAGCTTTAGACAGGGAGGTGAAGCTTTCTTT.

V usage is TRBV27 and J usage is TRBJ1-5; the match to TRBD1 covers 9 bases. The CDR3 extends over 14 amino acids. Germline V gene sequence: CDR1 MNHEY, CDR2 SMNVEV (reference sequence). V dropped 5 bases and J dropped 7; count of bases not matched to a gene: 6. The CDR3 loop reads CASSRDRVGQPQHF. Here the CDR3 DNA reads TGTGCCAGCAGTAGGGACAGGGTCGGGCAGCCCCAGCATTTT.

The chain links TRBV30 to TRBJ1-1; unclear D gene. V was pared by 3 bases and J by 1 base, with 6 bases between. Germline V gene data show CDR1 as GTSNPN and CDR2 as SVGIG (reference sequence). The CDR3 contains 12 residues. In DNA form, the CDR3 reads TGTGCCTGGAGACTAGGGAACACTGAAGCTTTCTTT. Its protein product is CAWRLGNTEAFF. The complete variable domain, with remaining parts taken from reference TRBV30 and TRBJ1-1, reads SQTIHQWPATLVQPVGSPLSLECTVEGTSNPNLYWYRQAAGRGLQLLFYSVGIGQISSEVPQNLSASRPQDRQFILSSKKLLLSDSGFYLCAWRLGNTEAFFGQGTRLTVV.

This clone was seen just once. This chain links TRBV5-1 with TRBJ1-1; D perhaps matches TRBD1 (6 bases). V was pared by 5 bases and J by 4 bases, with 12 bases between. The germline CDR1 and CDR2 sequences are SGHRS and YFSETQ. The CDR3 is 13 residues long. The CDR3 bases are TGCGCCAGCAGAGACCAGGGGAGCACTGAAGCTTTCTTT. Translating it yields CASRDQGSTEAFF.

V is TRBV7-9 and J is TRBJ1-1; no clear D. The CDR3 is made up of 13 amino acids. The germline gives CDR1 SEHNR, CDR2 FQNEAQ (reference sequence). V was shortened by 2 bases and J by 0 bases, with 4 bases between the two germline ends. The CDR3 reads CASSLQMNTEAFF. Here the CDR3 DNA reads TGTGCCAGCAGCTTACAGATGAACACTGAAGCTTTCTTT.

This clone has more than one count but fewer than ten. This rearrangement joins TRBV6-5 to TRBJ2-1, with D tentatively TRBD1 (6 bases). V shed 5 bases and J shed 3 bases, with 11 bases lying between them. There are 14 residues in the CDR3. Germline V gene data show CDR1 as MNHEY and CDR2 as SVGAGI. This chain's CDR3 is CASSPDRSYNEQFF. CDR3 coding DNA: TGTGCCAGCAGTCCAGACAGGAGCTACAATGAGCAGTTCTTC.

The chain recombines TRBV2 with TRBJ2-1; D not resolved. The CDR3 is 15 residues long. Trimming stripped 6 bases from V and 0 bases from J, with 12 bases between. Per the germline V gene, CDR1 is SNHLY and CDR2 is FYNNEI. CDR3 residues: CASRVDSYSYNEQFF. The CDR3 bases are TGTGCCAGCAGGGTAGACTCTTACTCCTACAATGAGCAGTTCTTC.

The V call is TRBV20-1, the J call TRBJ1-3, with 8 bases identical to TRBD1. This CDR3 region has 14 residues. Germline V gene data show CDR1 as DFQATT and CDR2 as SNEGSKA (reference sequence). Trimming cost V 3 bases and J 4 bases; bases outside gene matches: 5. CDR3 protein: CSASADRAGNTIYF. In DNA form, the CDR3 reads TGCAGTGCTAGTGCGGACAGGGCGGGAAACACCATATATTTT.

This chain links TRBV6-2 or TRBV6-3 with TRBJ2-7, with 10 bases fitting TRBD2. Trimming took 5 bases from V and 6 from J; bases not matched to a gene: 16. CDR1 is MNHEY, CDR2 SVGEGT, per germline. This CDR3 comprises 17 residues. In DNA, the CDR3 is TGTGCCAGCAGTCTAAGCGGGAGGGCCAGTATAAAACTCGAGCAGTACTTC. This gives the protein CASSLSGRASIKLEQYF.

The gene calls are TRBV9 and TRBJ1-2; D not resolved. V was shortened by 4 bases and J by 4 bases, with 11 bases between the two germline ends. CDR1 and CDR2 (germline): SGDLS, YYNGEE. This CDR3 comprises 13 residues. The CDR3 nucleotides are TGTGCCAGCAGCCCCGCTGTGAGCTATGGCTACACCTTC. It is translated as CASSPAVSYGYTF.

The CDR3 bases are TGTGCCAGCTCACCACGAGCGGGGGATGGTTCCTCACCCCTCCACTTT. This sequence encodes CASSPRAGDGSSPLHF. The chain carries TRBV18 and TRBJ1-6, with D perhaps matching TRBD1 (5 bases). V shed 1 base and J shed 10 bases, with 17 bases lying between them. There are 16 residues in the CDR3. Germline CDR1 is KGHSH and CDR2 is LQKENI.

The V gene is TRBV10-2, the J gene TRBJ2-1; D is uncertain. Germline V gene data show CDR1 as WSHSY and CDR2 as SAAADI. V gave up 10 bases and J gave up 0 bases, with 16 bases separating them. The length of the CDR3 is 15 residues. CDR3 loop: CATRFSPSSYNEQFF. CDR3 nucleotide sequence: TGCGCCACCCGGTTCTCCCCGAGCTCCTACAATGAGCAGTTCTTC.

The genes are TRBV5-5 and TRBJ2-5; 7 bases fit TRBD2. The junction had 7 bases not matched to a gene; V was cut back by 4 bases and J by 4 bases. The length of the CDR3 is 14 residues. The germline gives CDR1 SGHKS, CDR2 YYEKEE (reference sequence). This CDR3 reads CASSPRTGGETQYF. In DNA form, the CDR3 reads TGTGCCAGCAGCCCGAGGACGGGGGGAGAGACCCAGTACTTC.

This clone was picked up one time. The chain couples TRBV11-2 to TRBJ2-2, with TRBD1 identical over 7 bases. The germline V gene encodes CDR1 SGHAT and CDR2 FQNNGV. V lost 7 bases to trimming and J lost 5 bases; unmatched junction nucleotides: 7. The CDR3 length is 14 residues. The CDR3 sequence is CASTRTGRTGELFF. CDR3 bases: TGTGCCAGCACCCGGACAGGAAGGACCGGGGAGCTGTTTTTT.

The chain is built from TRBV10-3 and TRBJ2-2, with TRBD2 matching 9 bases. Looked up from germline, CDR1 is ENHRY and CDR2 is SYGVKD. V lost 4 bases to trimming and J lost 6 bases; unmatched junction nucleotides: 12. The CDR3 is made up of 17 amino acids. The CDR3 coding sequence is TGTGCCATCAGTGCCCAACGACTAGCGGTTGGGCCCGGGGAGCTGTTTTTT. Protein product: CAISAQRLAVGPGELFF.

V usage is TRBV6-5 and J usage is TRBJ1-2, with 11 bases aligning to TRBD1. The J segment lost 2 bases and the V segment lost 2 bases, leaving 1 base of the junction unmatched. This CDR3 spans 15 amino acids. Germline V gene sequence: CDR1 MNHEY, CDR2 SVGAGI. The CDR3 coding sequence is TGTGCCAGCAGTTACGGACAGGGGGCGAACTATGGCTACACCTTC. Translation: CASSYGQGANYGYTF.

This clone came up once. The chain links TRBV6-1 to TRBJ1-1; D not resolved. The CDR3 runs 14 residues. The V gene lost 1 base and the J gene lost 1 base, with 7 bases spanning the gap. Germline CDR1 is MNHNS and CDR2 is SASEGT. CDR3 coding DNA: TGTGCCAGCAGTGAAGTGGTAGCGAACACTGAAGCTTTCTTT. Its protein product is CASSEVVANTEAFF.

The rearrangement joins TRBV5-1 to TRBJ2-7; D unresolved. V shed 2 bases and J shed 0 bases, with 9 bases lying between them. Germline CDR1 is SGHRS and CDR2 is YFSETQ. The CDR3 spans 14 residues. CDR3 DNA: TGCGCCAGCAGCTTCACAGAAAGCTCCTACGAGCAGTACTTC. This sequence encodes CASSFTESSYEQYF.

This rearrangement joins TRBV28 to TRBJ1-3; the D is unclear. Germline V lookup: CDR1 MDHEN, CDR2 SYDVKM. The ends were cut back, 6 bases at V and 0 bases at J, with 12 bases in the middle. CDR3 length: 15 residues. CDR3 region: CASRKTGSSGNTIYF. The CDR3 coding sequence is TGTGCCAGCAGGAAAACCGGGAGCTCTGGAAACACCATATATTTT.

The rearrangement joins TRBV6-2 or TRBV6-3 to TRBJ2-2; TRBD1 aligns across 11 bases. The junction had 5 bases not matched to a gene; V was cut back by 2 bases and J by 6 bases. This CDR3 comprises 16 residues. Germline V lookup: CDR1 MNHEY, CDR2 SVGEGT. The CDR3 loop is CASSYADRGPAGELFF. The CDR3 nucleotides are TGTGCCAGCAGTTACGCGGACAGGGGGCCGGCCGGGGAGCTGTTTTTT.